What follows are 8 T cell receptor beta chains derived from one specimen sequenced in a study of blood T cell repertoires in COVID-19. The assay was immunoSEQ multiplex PCR, and TCRdb's table has in-frame clones only and misses some. The sample includes around 320,000 clones, about nine tenths seen only once; the top ten take less than 2.5%. The sequencing sample was made of peripheral blood. The receptor source for this set is a young man with active or convalescent COVID-19.

The gene calls are TRBV24-1 and TRBJ1-5, with TRBD1 identical over 7 bases. The germline V gene encodes CDR1 KGHDR and CDR2 SFDVKD. V shed 5 bases and J 6 bases; nucleotides not matched to a gene: 12. The CDR3 length is 16 residues. The CDR3 region is CATSAAPRGQGQPQHF. CDR3 in DNA: TGTGCCACCAGTGCCGCGCCGAGGGGGCAGGGTCAGCCCCAGCATTTT.

J is TRBJ1-1 and V is TRBV4-1, with 9 bases that match TRBD1. V lost 3 bases to trimming and J lost 1 base; unmatched junction nucleotides: 12. This CDR3 is 18 amino acids long. Germline assignment: CDR1 MGHRA and CDR2 YSYEKL. For the CDR3, the DNA is TGCGCCAGCAGCCAGAGACTACAGGGGGCAGAGGAGAACACTGAAGCTTTCTTT. It encodes CASSQRLQGAEENTEAFF.

The chain couples TRBV4-1 to TRBJ1-5; a possible D gene is TRBD1 (6 bases). Looked up from germline, CDR1 is MGHRA and CDR2 is YSYEKL. This CDR3 has 17 amino acids. The V end lost 0 bases, the J end lost 4 bases, and 16 bases lay between the germline ends. CDR3 residues: CASSQDRGTGQNQPQHF. CDR3 in DNA: TGCGCCAGCAGCCAAGATCGCGGCACAGGGCAGAATCAGCCCCAGCATTTT.

This chain links TRBV5-1 with TRBJ1-2; unclear D gene. The CDR3 consists of 13 residues. With 0 bases removed from V and 8 bases from J, the gap between germline ends came to 11 bases. Germline loops: CDR1 SGHRS, CDR2 YFSETQ. The CDR3 spells CASSLASREGYTF. The CDR3, as DNA: TGCGCCAGCAGCTTGGCGAGTCGAGAGGGCTACACCTTC.

This clone was seen more than once but under ten times. This chain uses TRBV20-1 with TRBJ2-5; 7 positions match TRBD2. CDR3 length: 16 residues. Unmatched junction bases numbered 14, after V lost 3 bases and J lost 4 bases. Germline values: CDR1 DFQATT, CDR2 SNEGSKA (reference sequence). CDR3 DNA: TGCAGTGCTAGTACGGTGCGGGAGCTAATCCGAGAGACCCAGTACTTC. This sequence encodes CSASTVRELIRETQYF.

The V call is TRBV25-1, the J call TRBJ1-4, with D hard to call. The germline V gene encodes CDR1 MGHDK and CDR2 SYGVNS. CDR3 length: 14 residues. V lost 2 bases and J lost 7, with 11 bases in between. CDR3 nucleotides: TGTGCCAGCAGTGAAATAGCCATGCGTGAAAAACTGTTTTTT. Residues: CASSEIAMREKLFF.

The chain has TRBV28 and TRBJ2-1; D remains unclear. V lost 3 bases, J lost 9 bases, and 9 bases lay in between. The CDR3 loop spans 12 amino acids. The germline CDR1 and CDR2 sequences are MDHEN and SYDVKM. The CDR3 sequence is CASSFRLSEQFF. CDR3 coding DNA: TGTGCCAGCAGTTTTCGGTTGTCTGAGCAGTTCTTC.

The chain recombines TRBV12-2 with TRBJ1-6; the table's D call TRBD1 went unverified against the DNA. TRBV12-2 is classified as a pseudogene. The CDR3 is made up of 13 amino acids. This CDR3 is CASRLAGESPLHF. The CDR3 DNA sequence: TGTGCAAGTCGCTTGGCAGGGGAATCACCCCTCCACTTT.